This entry is about one T cell receptor (beta chain). The clone's antigen remains unknown. Qualities for individual bases were not recorded, and no much larger clone is one base off. The record originates from a study of blood T cell repertoires in COVID-19 (dated by TCRdb to 2020 to 2021). Regarding the complete study: Samples from collaborators originated in the United States, Italy and Spain and spanned both the acute and convalescent phases of COVID-19. The material from the prospective study consisted of cDNA or gDNA derived from T cells, B-cell-depleted T cells, or PBMCs. The dataset comprised deeply sampled blood TCRbeta repertoires from subjects exposed to, actively infected with, or recovered from COVID-19. The repertoires were released in a freely available public database intended as a resource for research on the immune response to SARS-CoV-2. Samples came from the ongoing ImmuneRACE study (first 160 participants) plus 1,254 subjects from 6 global collaborators. The sample metadata nearly always contained a de-identified subject ID, COVID-19 status, age in years and sex. Where available, HLA class I and class II types were taken from metadata supplied by the sample provider and were not determined by assay-based typing. General conclusions and limits of the study: How much clinical and demographic metadata was included differed by source and by participant, and the metadata was provided uncurated.

The collaborating institutions used their own protocols to collect whole blood in K2EDTA tubes. For TCRbeta analysis, collaborator samples were shipped as frozen whole blood, as isolated PBMCs, or as DNA extracted from either sample type. TCRbeta CDR3 regions were amplified from genomic DNA using the immunoSEQ Assay, a bias-controlled multiplex PCR. In the source study's methods: The number of nucleated cells in each sample was estimated from the amplification of reference gene primers within the assay. To quantify the absolute abundance of each unique TCRbeta CDR3 rearrangement, sequence reads were collapsed and filtered. For each sample, productive Simpson clonality was calculated as the square root of Simpson's diversity index across productive rearrangements. TCRdb took this table from immuneACCESS and kept in-frame rearrangements with V and J called. Such tables lack part of the clones; where checked against another copy, unresolved V genes explain under half of the gap, and the rest is unexplained. V, J and clone size are those of that table, while D and trimming were read from the DNA. This sample is represented by about 670,000 clones; around 90% of them were singletons. Under 0.3% of the sample is held by the ten biggest clonotypes.

The CDR3 contains 13 residues, cysteine and phenylalanine counted. Only the CDR3 region is kept as DNA, spanning 39 bases read in frame from base 1. V gives up 6 bases and J gives up 8 bases, and the segment between their germline ends measures 16 bases. CDR1 is given as SGHNT and CDR2 as YENEEA, both from the germline V gene. Sequenced material: peripheral blood. The clonotype comes from a woman under 30 with acute or convalescent COVID-19. This chain joins TRBV11-3 to TRBJ1-2; the D gene is perhaps TRBD1, on 6 matching bases. The nucleotide sequence reads as follows: TGTGCCAGCAGTTATACAGGGTTTCGGGGCTACACCTTC. This yields the protein CASSYTGFRGYTF.